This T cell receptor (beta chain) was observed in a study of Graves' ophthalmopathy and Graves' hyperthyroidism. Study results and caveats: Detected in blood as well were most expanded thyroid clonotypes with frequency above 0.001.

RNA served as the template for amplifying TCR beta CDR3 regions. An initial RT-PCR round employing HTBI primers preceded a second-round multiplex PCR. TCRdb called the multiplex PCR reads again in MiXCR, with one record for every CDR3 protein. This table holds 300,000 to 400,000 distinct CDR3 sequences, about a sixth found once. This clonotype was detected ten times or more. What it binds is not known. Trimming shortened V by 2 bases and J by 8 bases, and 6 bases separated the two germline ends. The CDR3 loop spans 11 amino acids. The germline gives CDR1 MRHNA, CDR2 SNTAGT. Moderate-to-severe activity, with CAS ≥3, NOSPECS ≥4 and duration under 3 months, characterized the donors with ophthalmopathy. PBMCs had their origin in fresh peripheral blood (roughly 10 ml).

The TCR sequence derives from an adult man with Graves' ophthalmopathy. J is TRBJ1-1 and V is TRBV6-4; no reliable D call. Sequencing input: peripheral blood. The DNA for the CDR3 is TGTGCCAGCAGTGACGGTACAGAAGCTTTCTTT. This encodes CASSDGTEAFF.